These T cell receptor beta chains were read from a single sample in a study of patients and donors after allogeneic stem cell transplantation. TCRdb passed the RT-PCR reads through MiXCR, listing each CDR3 protein once. The sample has about 960,000 distinct CDR3 sequences, about 20% seen once. The sequencing input was blood, either unsorted or a sorted T cell fraction (not recorded which). These receptors were obtained from a human donor who was either an allogeneic HSCT recipient or a stem cell or donor lymphocyte infusion donor (not recorded which). It is not recorded whose cells these are; they may come from a transplant donor. Both conserved end residues are part of each CDR3. Fields, in order: D gene, J gene, V gene, clone size, CDR3 protein, CDR3 DNA. D genes are given only for firm matches. For some rows the clone size is stated as once, few or many, or as a class when expanded; others skip it.

D: .; J: TRBJ2-1; V: TRBV29-1; size: .; CDR3: CSVTRAPQYNEQFF; DNA: TGCAGCGTTACGAGGGCACCCCAATACAATGAGCAGTTCTTC
D: .; J: TRBJ2-5; V: TRBV24-1; size: .; CDR3: CATSDSPSPQYF; DNA: TGTGCCACCAGTGATTCCCCCTCGCCCCAGTACTTC
D: TRBD1; J: TRBJ1-2; V: TRBV29-1; size: many; CDR3: CSADQGAKNGYTF; DNA: TGCAGCGCGGATCAGGGGGCAAAGAATGGCTACACCTTC
D: .; J: TRBJ1-2; V: TRBV6-5; size: .; CDR3: CASSYSGGPEGYTF; DNA: TGTGCCAGCAGTTACTCGGGGGGTCCGGAAGGCTACACCTTC
D: TRBD2; J: TRBJ2-1; V: TRBV20-1; size: few; CDR3: CSARKLAGSAYNEQFF; DNA: TGCAGTGCTAGAAAACTAGCGGGATCAGCCTACAATGAGCAGTTCTTC
D: TRBD1; J: TRBJ1-1; V: TRBV12-3/TRBV12-4; size: .; CDR3: CASTPHRDRRTEAFF; DNA: TGTGCCAGCACCCCACACCGGGACAGACGAACTGAAGCTTTCTTT
D: TRBD2; J: TRBJ2-4; V: TRBV11-2; size: few; CDR3: CASSLSGTSGKAKNIQYF; DNA: TGTGCCAGCAGCTTATCAGGGACTAGCGGGAAGGCCAAAAACATTCAGTACTTC
D: .; J: TRBJ1-4; V: TRBV12-3/TRBV12-4; size: .; CDR3: CASSLAQGVKLFF; DNA: TGTGCCAGCAGTTTAGCGCAGGGTGTGAAACTGTTTTTT
D: TRBD1; J: TRBJ1-5; V: TRBV20-1; size: .; CDR3: CSARGTGVLGQPQHF; DNA: TGCAGTGCTAGAGGGACAGGAGTATTGGGTCAGCCCCAGCATTTT
D: .; J: TRBJ2-7; V: TRBV5-1; size: few; CDR3: CASSWKAAYYEQYF; DNA: TGCGCCAGCAGCTGGAAGGCCGCTTACTACGAGCAGTACTTC
D: .; J: TRBJ2-7; V: TRBV24-1; size: .; CDR3: CATSGLRGSLDEQYF; DNA: TGTGCCACCAGTGGACTCAGGGGATCCTTGGACGAGCAGTACTTC
D: .; J: TRBJ2-1; V: TRBV29-1; size: few; CDR3: CSVEGLWQGPYNEQFF; DNA: TGCAGCGTTGAAGGCCTGTGGCAGGGCCCCTACAATGAGCAGTTCTTC
D: .; J: TRBJ1-2; V: TRBV27; size: few; CDR3: CASRSSGFYGYTF; DNA: TGTGCCAGCCGATCATCAGGGTTCTATGGCTACACCTTC
D: TRBD2; J: TRBJ2-2; V: TRBV10-3; size: few; CDR3: CAISESFPGLAGAGTGELFF; DNA: TGTGCCATCAGTGAGTCCTTTCCCGGACTAGCGGGAGCTGGCACCGGGGAGCTGTTTTTT
D: TRBD1; J: TRBJ1-2; V: TRBV5-1; size: .; CDR3: CASSLVGQGASGYTF; DNA: TGCGCCAGCAGCTTGGTGGGACAGGGGGCTTCTGGCTACACCTTC
D: .; J: TRBJ1-5; V: TRBV6-1; size: .; CDR3: CAISREGVSQPQHF; DNA: TGTGCCATCTCACGGGAGGGAGTTAGCCAGCCCCAGCATTTT
D: TRBD2; J: TRBJ2-7; V: TRBV15; size: .; CDR3: CATSRETSGSYEQYF; DNA: TGTGCCACCAGCAGAGAGACTAGCGGGAGTTACGAGCAGTACTTC
D: .; J: TRBJ2-2; V: TRBV5-1; size: few; CDR3: CASSGNANTGELFF; DNA: TGCGCCAGCAGTGGGAATGCGAACACCGGGGAGCTGTTTTTT
D: TRBD1; J: TRBJ2-2; V: TRBV6-4; size: few; CDR3: CASSVQGAPPGELFF; DNA: TGTGCCAGCAGTGTACAGGGGGCGCCCCCCGGGGAGCTGTTTTTT
D: .; J: TRBJ1-1; V: TRBV20-1; size: few; CDR3: CSAPGPRIVPAEAFF; DNA: TGCAGTGCCCCCGGGCCCAGAATCGTGCCCGCTGAAGCTTTCTTT
D: .; J: TRBJ1-1; V: TRBV12-3/TRBV12-4; size: many; CDR3: CASSLPGYTEAFF; DNA: TGTGCCAGCAGTCTCCCTGGGTACACTGAAGCTTTCTTT
D: TRBD2; J: TRBJ2-5; V: TRBV10-3; size: many; CDR3: CATRRGGETQYF; DNA: TGTGCCACCCGTCGGGGGGGAGAGACCCAGTACTTC
D: .; J: TRBJ2-7; V: TRBV7-6; size: .; CDR3: CASSQPEGALGYEQYF; DNA: TGTGCCAGCAGTCAACCTGAGGGAGCCCTAGGGTACGAGCAGTACTTC
D: TRBD1; J: TRBJ1-2; V: TRBV18; size: few; CDR3: CASSPVQGEYGYTF; DNA: TGTGCCAGCTCACCGGTACAGGGGGAATATGGCTACACCTTC
D: .; J: TRBJ1-1; V: TRBV29-1; size: .; CDR3: CSVDDSRNTEAFF; DNA: TGCAGCGTTGATGACAGCCGGAACACTGAAGCTTTCTTT
D: .; J: TRBJ1-3; V: TRBV5-1; size: .; CDR3: CASSLELGVLRSGNTIYF; DNA: TGCGCCAGCAGCTTGGAATTGGGGGTCCTAAGGTCCGGAAACACCATATATTTT
D: TRBD1; J: TRBJ1-2; V: TRBV12-3/TRBV12-4; size: few; CDR3: CASRLGTDENYGYTF; DNA: TGTGCCAGCAGGCTCGGGACAGACGAAAACTATGGCTACACCTTC
D: .; J: TRBJ2-1; V: TRBV12-3/TRBV12-4; size: many; CDR3: CASSFITGGAGHEQFF; DNA: TGTGCCAGCAGTTTCATAACAGGGGGGGCCGGGCATGAGCAGTTCTTC
D: .; J: TRBJ2-5; V: TRBV10-3; size: .; CDR3: CAISEYSVGQETQYF; DNA: TGTGCCATCAGTGAGTACAGCGTGGGCCAAGAGACCCAGTACTTC
D: TRBD2; J: TRBJ2-1; V: TRBV29-1; size: .; CDR3: CSVKRGTYNEQFF; DNA: TGCAGCGTTAAGCGGGGGACGTACAATGAGCAGTTCTTC
D: .; J: TRBJ2-3; V: TRBV5-6; size: .; CDR3: CASSSNGGARADTQYF; DNA: TGTGCCAGCAGCTCGAACGGCGGGGCCCGGGCGGATACGCAGTATTTT
D: .; J: TRBJ2-7; V: TRBV9; size: .; CDR3: CASSPFKTKTYEQYF; DNA: TGTGCCAGCAGCCCCTTCAAGACTAAAACCTACGAGCAGTACTTC
D: .; J: TRBJ2-7; V: TRBV9; size: .; CDR3: CASSAVDGSYEQYF; DNA: TGTGCCAGCAGCGCGGTTGACGGATCCTACGAGCAGTACTTC
D: TRBD2; J: TRBJ2-3; V: TRBV6-2/TRBV6-3; size: .; CDR3: CASRPLRGRSYSGRADTQYF; DNA: TGTGCCAGCAGGCCCCTGCGGGGGAGGTCGTACTCCGGGAGGGCAGATACGCAGTATTTT
D: .; J: TRBJ2-5; V: TRBV5-1; size: few; CDR3: CASSLEGVEETQYF; DNA: TGCGCCAGCAGCTTGGAAGGGGTGGAAGAGACCCAGTACTTC
D: .; J: TRBJ1-4; V: TRBV6-5; size: .; CDR3: CASSYRWSNEKLFF; DNA: TGTGCCAGCAGTTACAGATGGAGTAATGAAAAACTGTTTTTT
D: TRBD2; J: TRBJ2-1; V: TRBV25-1; size: few; CDR3: CASSEWLAGGLDEQFF; DNA: TGTGCCAGCAGTGAATGGTTAGCGGGGGGGCTCGATGAGCAGTTCTTC
D: .; J: TRBJ2-5; V: TRBV2; size: few; CDR3: CASSEAGGLGTTETQYF; DNA: TGTGCCAGCAGTGAAGCGGGGGGGTTAGGGACAACGGAGACCCAGTACTTC
D: .; J: TRBJ2-7; V: TRBV27; size: few; CDR3: CASSSSSVGYEQYF; DNA: TGTGCCAGCAGTTCCTCTAGCGTTGGTTACGAGCAGTACTTC
D: .; J: TRBJ2-1; V: TRBV3-1; size: .; CDR3: CASSQTSSPYNEQFF; DNA: TGTGCCAGCAGCCAAACTAGCTCACCCTACAATGAGCAGTTCTTC
D: .; J: TRBJ1-2; V: TRBV27; size: .; CDR3: CASSFYQSYGYTF; DNA: TGTGCCAGCAGTTTTTATCAAAGCTATGGCTACACCTTC
D: .; J: TRBJ1-4; V: TRBV7-9; size: many; CDR3: CASSQSNRNEKLFF; DNA: TGTGCCAGCAGCCAAAGCAACCGGAATGAAAAACTGTTTTTT
D: TRBD2; J: TRBJ2-1; V: TRBV19; size: .; CDR3: CASSIVASGGNEQFF; DNA: TGTGCCAGTAGTATAGTGGCTAGCGGGGGCAATGAGCAGTTCTTC
D: .; J: TRBJ2-7; V: TRBV6-1; size: few; CDR3: CASRRSNTYEQYF; DNA: TGTGCCAGCCGCAGAAGCAACACCTACGAGCAGTACTTC
D: .; J: TRBJ1-1; V: TRBV2; size: .; CDR3: CASSELGANTEAFF; DNA: TGTGCCAGCAGTGAACTAGGGGCGAACACTGAAGCTTTCTTT
D: .; J: TRBJ1-2; V: TRBV9; size: .; CDR3: CASSIGQIYGYTF; DNA: TGTGCCAGCAGCATAGGACAGATCTATGGCTACACCTTC